The clone carrying this T cell receptor beta chain was seen more than once but under ten times. What it binds is not known. This sample was taken from a study of post-analysis software for immune sequencing data. Study results and caveats: Five or six TRBV segments, TRBV5-6, TRBV5-1 and TRBV20-1 among them, were found more frequent in patients than controls.

The germline V and J ends were trimmed by 8 bases and 2 bases, with 12 bases remaining between them. Germline CDR1 reads LGHDT; CDR2 reads YNNKEL (reference sequence). This CDR3 is built from 13 residues. Unique molecular identifiers were present in the TCR beta cDNA libraries. One entry per CDR3 protein, called by TCRdb with MiXCR from the PCR reads. The profile shows roughly 650,000 distinct CDR3 sequences, approximately 60% of them singletons. This TCR came from a girl aged 2 to 9 with multiple sclerosis. The specimen sequenced was blood. V is TRBV3-1 and J is TRBJ1-1, with a weak D call TRBD1 (5 bases). CDR3 nucleotide sequence: TGTGCCAGCTCACAGGCAGTCAACACTGAAGCTTTCTTT. Protein: CASSQAVNTEAFF.